The clone carrying this TCR beta chain has just a few counts. Its antigen is unknown. RNA was extracted from bulk tissue without any cell sorting. Chemotherapy-naive patients with new lung cancer underwent thoracic surgery in China, August–late 2014. The entry originates in a study of tumor and adjacent non-tumor tissue in lung cancer. Study-level background: The cohort had 12 adenocarcinoma, 2 squamous cell and 1 small cell patients. Study-wide results and caveats: Significantly higher TCR diversity was found in tumor than normal lung. Normal lung showed higher cumulative top 100 clone frequency than tumor.

CDR3 length: 17 amino acids. With V trimmed by 7 bases and J by 2 bases, 13 bases remained unmatched. Germline V gives CDR1 MNHNS, CDR2 SASEGT. A modified ARM-PCR protocol with three rounds of nested PCR amplified TCRbeta. TCRdb redid the calling of the multiplex PCR reads with MiXCR, one entry per CDR3 protein. The table records under 150,000 distinct CDR3 sequences, approximately 66% of them present only once. The sequenced sample consisted of lung tumor tissue. The chain couples TRBV6-1 to TRBJ2-5, with 10 bases matching TRBD2. The TCR sequence derives from a man in his sixties with small cell lung cancer. Written as DNA, the CDR3 is TGTGCCAGCAATTTGGCTAGCGGGGGTGTGATACAAGAGACCCAGTACTTC. Protein product: CASNLASGGVIQETQYF.